Described below is a single T cell receptor (beta chain) sequence and its context. This clonotype is termed medium-sized (0.01 to 0.1%). Its antigen is currently not known. Base qualities are not recorded, but no much larger clone differs from it by a single base. V loses 6 bases, J loses 4 bases, and the germline ends lie 15 bases apart. CDR1 and CDR2 are drawn from the germline V gene (reference sequence): DFQATT, SNEGSKA. The CDR3 has 13 amino acids, counting the end cysteine and phenylalanine. Only CDR3 DNA is held: 39 bases, read in frame from base 1. The data originate from a study of T cells in Graves' hyperthyroidism and ophthalmopathy (dated 2019 in TCRdb). Background on the whole study: Peripheral blood samples were taken at the time of initial diagnosis, prior to any treatment. The 100 or so discovery patients were randomly split 7:3 into training and test sets. The paper reports TCR Vbeta CDR3 sequencing of roughly 140 peripheral blood samples: under 45 ophthalmopathy, fewer than 80 hyperthyroidism and some 17 progressor patients. After sampling, hyperthyroidism patients received methimazole starting at 30 mg daily, and ophthalmopathy patients received high-dose intravenous methylprednisolone. Whether ophthalmopathy could be predicted prospectively was tested in an independent validation cohort made up of 18 to 20 hyperthyroidism patients plus 17 patients who later progressed to ophthalmopathy. Thyroid tissue and blood T-cell repertoires from about six Graves' hyperthyroidism patients were also compared in the study. To identify distinguishing TCR V-J signatures, a discovery cohort of roughly 100 patients was used, comprising 43 with Graves' ophthalmopathy and 57 with stable Graves' hyperthyroidism.

Amplification of TCR beta CDR3 regions was carried out from RNA transcripts. A first-round RT-PCR of the TCR CDR3 used the HTBI primer set with the Qiagen OneStep RT-PCR kit. Libraries were constructed in a second round of multiplex PCR, after which size selection and purification were carried out. Paired-end sequencing of the libraries was performed with 100 bp reads on an Illumina HiSeq2000. The original methods were these. SOAPnuke was used to process the raw data, with reads discarded if the reads contained adapters or uncalled bases, had a mean Phred below 15, or lacked an exact constant-primer or identifier match. High-quality paired reads were merged using COPE v1.2.5, and each unique nucleotide sequence was defined as a clonotype. MiTCR v1.1 was used to align clonotypes to the IMGT TRBV, TRBD and TRBJ reference segments. The analysis included only V-J combinations with a frequency above 0.0001, which together covered over 98% of the repertoires. A TCS score was defined as the ratio of F50 (clonal expansion) to E x V (chaos), with BLOSUM62-based TCRdist applied between CDR3 peptides within each V-J. Welch's t-statistics and random forest reduced fewer than 550 V-J features to fewer than 15, which were used in a naive Bayes classifier (R e1071). The Morisita-Horn index was used to measure how similar the thyroid and blood repertoires were. TCRdb handled the public reads itself, with Q25 trimming in fastp and clone calling in MiXCR, and kept productive beta chains. Here each entry gathers all rows of one CDR3 protein and keeps the most common genes and DNA. The authors' filters were not applied to this entry. For this sample there are tens of thousands of distinct CDR3 sequences; 53% appear just once. 2.5% to 3.5% of the sample is taken by the ten largest.

Study-level results and caveats: In validation, the model predicted progression to ophthalmopathy a median of roughly 6.1 months before onset, with 70% to 71% sensitivity and around 76% specificity. Sample size was not statistically predetermined, and blinding of investigators to group allocation was not performed. Most expanded thyroid clonotypes (frequency above 0.001) were also detected in blood, suggesting blood repertoires may reflect thyroid immune responses. In cross-validation, a model built on a 13 V-J signature told ophthalmopathy apart from stable hyperthyroidism with roughly 87% sensitivity and about 81% specificity, and in testing the same model reached 80%/75%.

Ophthalmopathy patients had moderately to severely active disease, Clinical Activity Score of at least 3, NOSPECS grade of at least 4, and duration under 3 months. The study excluded patients with uncontrolled infections, other autoimmune diseases, pregnancy or lactation. Clinical symptoms, serum thyroxine and TRAb, thyroid ultrasound, and orbital computed tomography formed the basis for the diagnoses. Ficoll-Paque density gradient centrifugation was used to isolate PBMCs from around 9.1 ml of fresh peripheral blood. Total RNA was extracted using Trizol reagent, and RNA quality was assessed on an Agilent 2100 Bioanalyzer.

This chain is built from TRBV20-1 and TRBJ1-1, and perhaps TRBD1 as D gene, on 5 matching bases. The sample was blood. The receptor was derived from a woman aged 60-75 years with Graves' ophthalmopathy. The CDR3 is CSASDRGGTEAFF. The nucleotide sequence reads TGCAGTGCGTCGGACCGTGGGGGCACTGAAGCTTTCTTT.